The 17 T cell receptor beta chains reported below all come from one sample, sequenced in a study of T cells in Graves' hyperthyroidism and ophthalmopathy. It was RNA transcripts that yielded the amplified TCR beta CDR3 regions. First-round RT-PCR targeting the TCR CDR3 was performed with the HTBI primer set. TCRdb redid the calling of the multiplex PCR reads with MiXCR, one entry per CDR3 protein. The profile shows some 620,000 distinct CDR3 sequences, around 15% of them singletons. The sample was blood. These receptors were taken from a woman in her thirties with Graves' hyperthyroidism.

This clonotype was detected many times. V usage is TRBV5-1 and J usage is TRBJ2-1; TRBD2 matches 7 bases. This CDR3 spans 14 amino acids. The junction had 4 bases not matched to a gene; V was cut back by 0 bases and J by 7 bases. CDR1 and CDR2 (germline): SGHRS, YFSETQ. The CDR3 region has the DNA TGCGCCAGCAGCTTGGCGGGAGGTAAGAATGAGCAGTTCTTC. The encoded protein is CASSLAGGKNEQFF.

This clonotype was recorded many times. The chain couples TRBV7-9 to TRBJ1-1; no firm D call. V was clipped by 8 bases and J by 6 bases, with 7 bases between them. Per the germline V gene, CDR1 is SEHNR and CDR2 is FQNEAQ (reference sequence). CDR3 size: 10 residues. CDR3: CASEPAEAFF. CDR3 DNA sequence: TGTGCCAGCGAACCGGCTGAAGCTTTCTTT. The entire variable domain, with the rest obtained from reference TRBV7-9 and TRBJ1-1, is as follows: DTGVSQNPRHKITKRGQNVTFRCDPISEHNRLYWYRQTLGQGPEFLTYFQNEAQLEKSRLLSDRFSAERPKGSFSTLEIQRTEQGDSAMYLCASEPAEAFFGQGTRLTVV.

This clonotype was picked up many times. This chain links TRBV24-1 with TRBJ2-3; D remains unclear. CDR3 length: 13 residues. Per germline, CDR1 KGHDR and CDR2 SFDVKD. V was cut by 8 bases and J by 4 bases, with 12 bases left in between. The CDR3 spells CATMGGFADTQYF. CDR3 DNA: TGTGCCACCATGGGTGGGTTTGCAGATACGCAGTATTTT.

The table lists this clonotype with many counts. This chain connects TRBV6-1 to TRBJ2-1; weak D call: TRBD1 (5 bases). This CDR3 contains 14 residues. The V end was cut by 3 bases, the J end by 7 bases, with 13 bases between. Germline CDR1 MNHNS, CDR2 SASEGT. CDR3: CASSEMTPGNEQFF. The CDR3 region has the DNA TGTGCCAGCAGTGAGATGACACCAGGGAATGAGCAGTTCTTC.

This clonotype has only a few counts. The CDR3 DNA reads as TGTGCCAGTAGTATGCAGGGGGCTGGGGAGCAGTACTTC. Translated, it gives CASSMQGAGEQYF. The J gene is TRBJ2-7, the V gene TRBV19; 8 positions match TRBD1. Germline V gene data show CDR1 as LNHDA and CDR2 as SQIVND (reference sequence). The CDR3 sequence is 13 residues long. V shed 3 bases, J shed 7 bases, and the junction held 5 bases outside the gene matches.

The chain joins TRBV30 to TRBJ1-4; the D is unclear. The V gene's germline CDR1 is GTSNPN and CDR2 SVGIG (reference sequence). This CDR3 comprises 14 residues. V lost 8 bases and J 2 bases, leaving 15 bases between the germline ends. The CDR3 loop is CATTPRNTNEKLFF. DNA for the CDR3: TGTGCCACCACCCCCCGTAATACTAATGAAAAACTGTTTTTT.

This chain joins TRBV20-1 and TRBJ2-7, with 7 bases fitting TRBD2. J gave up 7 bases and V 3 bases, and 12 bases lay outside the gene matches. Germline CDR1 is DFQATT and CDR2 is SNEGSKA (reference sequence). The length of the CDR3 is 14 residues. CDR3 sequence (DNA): TGCAGTGCTAGGAGCGGGGTAGGTGAGTGGGAGCAGTACTTC. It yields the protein CSARSGVGEWEQYF.

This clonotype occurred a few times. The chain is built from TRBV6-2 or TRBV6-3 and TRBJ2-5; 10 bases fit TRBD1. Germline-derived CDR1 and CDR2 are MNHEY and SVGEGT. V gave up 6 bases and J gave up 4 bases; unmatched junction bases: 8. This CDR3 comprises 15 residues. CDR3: CASRPGQGRRETQYF. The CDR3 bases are TGTGCCAGCAGACCGGGACAGGGGCGGCGAGAGACCCAGTACTTC.

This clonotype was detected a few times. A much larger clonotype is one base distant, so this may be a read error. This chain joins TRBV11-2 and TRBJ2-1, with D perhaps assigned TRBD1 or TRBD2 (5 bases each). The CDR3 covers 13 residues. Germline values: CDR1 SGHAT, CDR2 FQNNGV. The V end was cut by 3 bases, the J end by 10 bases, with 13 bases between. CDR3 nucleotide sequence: TGTGCCAGCAGCTTGCCGGTCGGGGCCGAGCAGTTCTTC. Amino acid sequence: CASSLPVGAEQFF.

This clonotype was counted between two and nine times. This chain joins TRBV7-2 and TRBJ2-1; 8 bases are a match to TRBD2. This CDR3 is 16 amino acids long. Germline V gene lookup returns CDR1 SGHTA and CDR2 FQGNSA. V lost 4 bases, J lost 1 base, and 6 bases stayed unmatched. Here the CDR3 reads CASSSGGLESYNEQFF. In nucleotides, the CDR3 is TGTGCCAGCAGCTCGGGGGGACTAGAGTCCTACAATGAGCAGTTCTTC.

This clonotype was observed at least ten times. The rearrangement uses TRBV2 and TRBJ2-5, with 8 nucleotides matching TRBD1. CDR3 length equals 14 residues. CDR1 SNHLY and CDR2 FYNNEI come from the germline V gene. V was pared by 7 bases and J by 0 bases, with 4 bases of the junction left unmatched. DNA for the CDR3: TGTGCCAGCATGGGGGACAGGAACCAAGAGACCCAGTACTTC. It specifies CASMGDRNQETQYF.

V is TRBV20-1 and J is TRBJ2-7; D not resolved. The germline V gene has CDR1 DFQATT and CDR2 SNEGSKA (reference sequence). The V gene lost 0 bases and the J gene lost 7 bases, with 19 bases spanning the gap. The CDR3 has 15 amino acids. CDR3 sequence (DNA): TGCAGTGCTAGAGAAGCCCCCGGGTCCCCTTGGGAGCAGTACTTC. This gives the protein CSAREAPGSPWEQYF.

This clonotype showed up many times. The chain's CDR3 is CSAKASGSYEQYF. The DNA of the CDR3 is TGCAGTGCTAAGGCTAGCGGGAGTTACGAGCAGTACTTC. V gene TRBV20-1 combines with J gene TRBJ2-7; 10 bases align to TRBD2. CDR3 length: 13 residues. Trimming took 4 bases from V and 4 from J; bases not matched to a gene: 4. CDR1 is DFQATT and CDR2 is SNEGSKA in the germline V gene (reference sequence).

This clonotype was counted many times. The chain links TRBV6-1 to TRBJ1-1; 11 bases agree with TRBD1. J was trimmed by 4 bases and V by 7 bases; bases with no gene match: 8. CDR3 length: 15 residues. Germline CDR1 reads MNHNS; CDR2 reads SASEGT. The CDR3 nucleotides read TGTGCCAGCACCGCGGACAGGGGGCTGATCACTGAAGCTTTCTTT. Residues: CASTADRGLITEAFF.

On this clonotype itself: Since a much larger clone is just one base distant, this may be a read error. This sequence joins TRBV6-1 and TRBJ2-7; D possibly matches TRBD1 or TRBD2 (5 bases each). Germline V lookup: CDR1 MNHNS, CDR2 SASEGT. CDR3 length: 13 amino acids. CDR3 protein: CASRWGSSYGQYF. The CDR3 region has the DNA TGTGCCAGCAGATGGGGGAGCTCCTACGGGCAGTACTTC.

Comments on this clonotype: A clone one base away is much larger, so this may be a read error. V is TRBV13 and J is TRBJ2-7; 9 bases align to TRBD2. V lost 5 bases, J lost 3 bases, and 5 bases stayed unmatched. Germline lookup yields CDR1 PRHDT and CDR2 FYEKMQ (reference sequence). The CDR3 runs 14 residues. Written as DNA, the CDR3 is TGTGCCAGCAGCCATGTACTAGCGGGCTACGAGCAGTACTTC. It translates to CASSHVLAGYEQYF.

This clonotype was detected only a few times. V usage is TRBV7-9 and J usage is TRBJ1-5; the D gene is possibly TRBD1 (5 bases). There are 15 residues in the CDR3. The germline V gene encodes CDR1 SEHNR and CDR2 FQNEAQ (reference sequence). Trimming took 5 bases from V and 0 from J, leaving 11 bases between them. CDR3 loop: CASSRGPSSNQPQHF. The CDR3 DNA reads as TGTGCCAGCAGCCGGGGACCGAGTAGCAATCAGCCCCAGCATTTT. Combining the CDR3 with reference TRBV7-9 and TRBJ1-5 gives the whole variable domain DTGVSQNPRHKITKRGQNVTFRCDPISEHNRLYWYRQTLGQGPEFLTYFQNEAQLEKSRLLSDRFSAERPKGSFSTLEIQRTEQGDSAMYLCASSRGPSSNQPQHFGDGTRLSIL.